The 11 T cell receptor beta chains given below trace back to one sample, sequenced in a study of T cells in Graves' hyperthyroidism and ophthalmopathy. Amplified TCR beta CDR3 regions came from RNA transcripts. TCR CDR3 underwent first-round RT-PCR with the HTBI primer set. TCRdb processed the multiplex PCR reads anew with MiXCR; each CDR3 protein has one entry. The sample carries around 690,000 distinct CDR3 sequences, around 20% recorded once. Sequences were obtained from blood. All receptors come from a man in his thirties or forties with Graves' ophthalmopathy.

This clonotype was seen many times. The chain recombines TRBV7-8 with TRBJ2-5, with TRBD1 identical over 7 bases. The CDR3 consists of 16 residues. J gave up 5 bases and V 5 bases, and 14 bases lay outside the gene matches. The germline V gene has CDR1 SGHVS and CDR2 FQNEAQ. Written as DNA, the CDR3 is TGTGCCAGCAGCCCCCGGCCCCGACAGGGCGAGGAGACCCAGTACTTC. It is translated as CASSPRPRQGEETQYF.

J is TRBJ2-1 and V is TRBV10-3, with 10 bases matching TRBD2. The CDR3 loop spans 14 amino acids. The germline CDR1 and CDR2 sequences are ENHRY and SYGVKD. J lost 6 bases, V lost 10 bases, and 9 bases had no gene match. CDR3: CASRLAGVLNEQFF. The CDR3 DNA follows: TGTGCCAGCAGACTAGCGGGCGTTCTCAATGAGCAGTTCTTC.

The chain has TRBV10-2 and TRBJ2-7, with 10 bases that match TRBD2. V was pared by 3 bases and J by 2 bases, with 7 bases of the junction left unmatched. The V gene's germline CDR1 is WSHSY and CDR2 SAAADI. The CDR3 has 16 residues. The CDR3 spells CASSDTRTSGAYEQYF. CDR3 sequence (DNA): TGCGCCAGCAGTGATACCAGGACTAGCGGAGCCTACGAGCAGTACTTC.

This clonotype showed up many times. The V gene is TRBV7-9, the J gene TRBJ2-3; 9 bases agree with TRBD1. Germline CDR1 and CDR2: SEHNR and FQNEAQ (reference sequence). The CDR3 extends over 17 amino acids. The junction had 13 bases not matched to a gene; V was cut back by 5 bases and J by 4 bases. The CDR3 DNA is TGTGCCAGCAGCGATCTCGCCCGGGACAGGGTGGCAGATACGCAGTATTTT. Its protein is CASSDLARDRVADTQYF.

This clonotype has at least ten counts. The V call is TRBV6-1, the J call TRBJ2-3; a possible D gene is TRBD1 (6 bases). CDR1 and CDR2 from the germline V gene are MNHNS and SASEGT. Trimming shortened V by 6 bases and J by 0 bases, and 16 bases separated the two germline ends. CDR3 length: 16 residues. The CDR3 is CASSLGAGVSTDTQYF. In DNA form, the CDR3 reads TGTGCCAGCAGCCTTGGGGCAGGGGTGAGCACAGATACGCAGTATTTT.

This clonotype was counted only a few times. The gene calls are TRBV2 and TRBJ2-2, with 12 bases aligning to TRBD2. With 4 bases clipped from V and 4 bases from J, the junction kept 7 bases outside the gene matches. Germline V lookup: CDR1 SNHLY, CDR2 FYNNEI. The CDR3 is 17 residues long. The CDR3 DNA sequence: TGTGCCAGCAGTGCTCTGACTAGCGGGAGAATCACCGGGGAGCTGTTTTTT. It codes for CASSALTSGRITGELFF.

This sequence joins TRBV6-2 or TRBV6-3 and TRBJ1-5; 7 bases fit TRBD1. Germline CDR1 is MNHEY and CDR2 is SVGEGT. V gave up 6 bases and J gave up 3 bases; unmatched junction bases: 11. The CDR3 covers 16 residues. The CDR3 reads CASRPDRDLFNQPQHF. DNA of the CDR3: TGTGCCAGCAGGCCTGACAGGGACCTTTTCAATCAGCCCCAGCATTTT.

The rearrangement joins TRBV28 to TRBJ1-4; D gene uncertain. Germline values: CDR1 MDHEN, CDR2 SYDVKM. There are 12 residues in the CDR3. V lost 4 bases, J lost 8 bases, and 8 bases lay in between. This chain's CDR3 is CASSSSLEKLFF. Here the CDR3 DNA reads TGTGCCAGCAGTTCCTCCTTGGAAAAACTGTTTTTT. The full variable domain, completed using reference TRBV28 and TRBJ1-4, is DVKVTQSSRYLVKRTGEKVFLECVQDMDHENMFWYRQDPGLGLRLIYFSYDVKMKEKGDIPEGYSVSREKKERFSLILESASTNQTSMYLCASSSSLEKLFFGSGTQLSVL.

The chain has TRBV28 and TRBJ1-1; D call uncertain. The CDR3 length is 12 residues. Germline CDR1 is MDHEN and CDR2 is SYDVKM. Trimming cost V 1 base and J 8 bases, with 8 bases left between them. The CDR3 region is CASSLYAREAFF. The CDR3 DNA follows: TGTGCCAGCAGTTTATACGCCAGAGAAGCTTTCTTT. Full variable domain (outside the CDR3, taken from reference TRBV28 and TRBJ1-1): DVKVTQSSRYLVKRTGEKVFLECVQDMDHENMFWYRQDPGLGLRLIYFSYDVKMKEKGDIPEGYSVSREKKERFSLILESASTNQTSMYLCASSLYAREAFFGQGTRLTVV.

The J gene is TRBJ2-2, the V gene TRBV9, with 8 bases matching TRBD1. The J segment lost 7 bases and the V segment lost 3 bases, leaving 8 bases of the junction unmatched. Per the germline V gene, CDR1 is SGDLS and CDR2 is YYNGEE. CDR3 length equals 15 residues. CDR3 sequence (DNA): TGTGCCAGCAGCGGGACGGACAGGGCGGTCGGGGAGCTGTTTTTT. Translation: CASSGTDRAVGELFF.

This rearrangement joins TRBV4-1 to TRBJ2-5; possibly TRBD1 for D (6 bases). Trimming shortened V by 1 base and J by 3 bases, and 9 bases separated the two germline ends. The CDR3 extends over 14 amino acids. Germline values: CDR1 MGHRA, CDR2 YSYEKL. The CDR3 region has the DNA TGCGCCAGCAGCCAAGGACAGGCCAAAGAGACCCAGTACTTC. It yields the protein CASSQGQAKETQYF.